The entry that follows covers one TCR beta chain sequence. TCRdb recomputed calls from the 5' RACE reads with MiXCR, one row per CDR3 protein. The sample shows tens of thousands of distinct CDR3 sequences, roughly 3.1% of them seen only once. Documented time point: longitudinal time-point 1 (baseline). CDR1 and CDR2 from the germline V gene are MRHNA and SNTAGT. The CDR3 consists of 13 residues. Trimming took off 0 bases at V and 2 bases at J, with 4 bases between the two ends. The data were taken from a study of neurological immune-mediated disorders. The V and J genes are TRBV6-4 and TRBJ1-1; no clear D gene. This receptor was taken from a woman in her sixties or seventies with multiple sclerosis. Material for sequencing was PBMCs. The CDR3 sequence is CASSDSDNTEAFF. The CDR3 DNA is TGTGCCAGCAGTGACTCGGACAACACTGAAGCTTTCTTT.